This TCR beta chain came from a study of OX40 agonist ivuxolimab in advanced cancers. Across the whole study: Partial responses were seen in three patients, one with hepatocellular carcinoma and two with cutaneous melanoma.

V lost 5 bases to trimming and J lost 5 bases, with 18 bases between them. This CDR3 spans 15 amino acids. Germline CDR1 reads LNHDA; CDR2 reads SQIVND (reference sequence). This clone showed up just a few times. Its antigen is as yet unknown. Only in-frame clones appear in the TCRdb table, and some are missing; sequencing was by immunoSEQ multiplex PCR. The data hold about 80,000 clones, with around nine tenths observed a single time. Overall study results and limits: Both blood CD4+ and CD8+ T cells showed clonal growth by week 6 at 0.1 to 3.0 mg/kg. On average, CD8+ T cells showed a greater number of expanded clones than CD4+. Among the lowest peripheral clonal expansion occurred in 0.1-3.0 mg/kg partial responders.

This specimen consisted of CD4+ or CD8+ T cells sorted from blood, obtained in a trial of the OX40 agonist ivuxolimab. V is TRBV19 and J is TRBJ2-5; either TRBD1 or TRBD2 may fit D (6 bases each). This TCR was sampled from an adult with an advanced solid tumor such as melanoma, head and neck, liver or kidney cancer. The CDR3 nucleotides read TGTGCCAGTAGTGAATTACAGGGAGGTCGGGAGACCCAGTACTTC. It encodes CASSELQGGRETQYF.